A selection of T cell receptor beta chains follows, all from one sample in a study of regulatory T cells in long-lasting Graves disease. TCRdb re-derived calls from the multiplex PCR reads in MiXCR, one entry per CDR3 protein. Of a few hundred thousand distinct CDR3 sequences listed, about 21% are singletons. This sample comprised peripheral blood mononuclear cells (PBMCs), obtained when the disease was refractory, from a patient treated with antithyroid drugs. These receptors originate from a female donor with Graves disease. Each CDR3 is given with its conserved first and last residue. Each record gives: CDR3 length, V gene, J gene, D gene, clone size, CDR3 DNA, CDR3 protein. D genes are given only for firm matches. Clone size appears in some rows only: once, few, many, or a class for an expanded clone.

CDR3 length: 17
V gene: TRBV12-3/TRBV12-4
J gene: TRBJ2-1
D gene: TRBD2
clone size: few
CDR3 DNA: TGTGCCAGCAGTCCCCTAGCGGGATTGGAGGGCTACAATGAGCAGTTCTTC
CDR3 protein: CASSPLAGLEGYNEQFF

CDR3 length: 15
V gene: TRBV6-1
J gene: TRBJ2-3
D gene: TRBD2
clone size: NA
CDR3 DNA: TGTGCCAGCAGGATTAGCGGGATGGGCACAGATACGCAGTATTTT
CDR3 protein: CASRISGMGTDTQYF

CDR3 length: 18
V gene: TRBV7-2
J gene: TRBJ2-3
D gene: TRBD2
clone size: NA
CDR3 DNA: TGTGCCAGCAGCTCCCATCCGGGACTAGCGGGAGAGGCAGATACGCAGTATTTT
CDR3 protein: CASSSHPGLAGEADTQYF

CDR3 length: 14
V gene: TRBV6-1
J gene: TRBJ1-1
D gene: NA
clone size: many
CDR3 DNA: TGTGCCAGCACTCCCCCGGGAAGGGATAATGAAGCTTTCTTT
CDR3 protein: CASTPPGRDNEAFF

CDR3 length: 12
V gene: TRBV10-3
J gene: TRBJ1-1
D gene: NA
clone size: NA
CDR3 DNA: TGTGCCATCAGTGAAGGGAGCACTGAAGCTTTCTTT
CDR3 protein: CAISEGSTEAFF

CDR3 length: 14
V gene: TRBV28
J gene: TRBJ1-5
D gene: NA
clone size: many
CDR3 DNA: TGTGCCAGCAGTTTTCTCAGGGTCGGAGAGCCCCAGCATTTT
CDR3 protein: CASSFLRVGEPQHF

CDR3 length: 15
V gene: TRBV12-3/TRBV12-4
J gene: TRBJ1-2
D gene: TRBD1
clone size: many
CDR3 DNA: TGTGCCAGCAGTCCGGACAGGGTAGCTAACTATGGCTACACCTTC
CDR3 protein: CASSPDRVANYGYTF

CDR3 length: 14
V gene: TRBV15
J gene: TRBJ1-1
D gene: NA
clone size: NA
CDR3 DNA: TGTGCCACCAGCTACAGCGTTGCGAACACTGAAGCTTTCTTT
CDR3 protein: CATSYSVANTEAFF

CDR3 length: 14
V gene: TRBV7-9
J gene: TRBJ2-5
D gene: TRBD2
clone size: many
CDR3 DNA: TGTGCCAGCAGCGCTAGCGGAGATCAAGAGACCCAGTACTTC
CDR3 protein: CASSASGDQETQYF

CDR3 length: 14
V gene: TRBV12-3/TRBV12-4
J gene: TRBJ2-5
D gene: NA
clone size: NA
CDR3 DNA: TGTGCCAGCAGCCATCACTCAGGGAAAGAGACCCAGTACTTC
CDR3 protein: CASSHHSGKETQYF

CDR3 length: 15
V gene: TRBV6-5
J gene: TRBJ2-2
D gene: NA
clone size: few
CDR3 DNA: TGTGCCAGCAGTTCGGGACTCCTAAACGCCGGGGAGCTGTTTTTT
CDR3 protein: CASSSGLLNAGELFF

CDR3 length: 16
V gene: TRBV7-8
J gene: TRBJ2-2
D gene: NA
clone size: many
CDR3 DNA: TGTGCCAGCAGCTTAGGGGGGGGCGCTGGCACCGGGGAGCTGTTTTTT
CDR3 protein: CASSLGGGAGTGELFF

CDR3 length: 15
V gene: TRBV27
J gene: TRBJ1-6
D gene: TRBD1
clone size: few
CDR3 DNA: TGTGCCAGCAGTTTATTTTCAGGGGGCTATTCACCCCTCCACTTT
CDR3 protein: CASSLFSGGYSPLHF

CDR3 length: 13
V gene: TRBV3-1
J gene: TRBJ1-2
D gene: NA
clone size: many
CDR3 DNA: TGTGCCTCCCAGGACAGTACCAACTATGGCTACACCTTC
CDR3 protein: CASQDSTNYGYTF

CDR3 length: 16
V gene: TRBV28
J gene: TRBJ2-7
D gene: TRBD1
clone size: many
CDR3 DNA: TGTGCCAGCAGTTTTTCAGGGACAGGGTTGATCGACGAGCAGTACTTC
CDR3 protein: CASSFSGTGLIDEQYF

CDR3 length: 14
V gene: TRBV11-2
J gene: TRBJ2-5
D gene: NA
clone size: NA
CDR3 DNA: TGCGCCAGCAGCCAACGGGGACGTCAAGAGACCCAGTACTTC
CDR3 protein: CASSQRGRQETQYF

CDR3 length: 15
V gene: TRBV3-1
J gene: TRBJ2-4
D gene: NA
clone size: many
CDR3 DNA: TGTGCCAGCAGCCAAGAGACGAACGGGCCAAACATTCAGTACTTC
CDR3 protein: CASSQETNGPNIQYF

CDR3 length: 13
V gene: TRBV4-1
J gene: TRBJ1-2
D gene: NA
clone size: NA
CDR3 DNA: TGCGCCAGCAGCCAGGAACCTAACTATGGCTACACCTTC
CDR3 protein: CASSQEPNYGYTF

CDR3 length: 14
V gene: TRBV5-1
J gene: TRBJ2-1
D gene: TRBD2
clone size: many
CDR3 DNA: TGCGCCAGCAGCCGGGGACTAGGCGGCAATGAGCAGTTCTTC
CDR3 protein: CASSRGLGGNEQFF

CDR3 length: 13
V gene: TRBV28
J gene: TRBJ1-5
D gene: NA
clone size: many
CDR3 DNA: TGTGCCAGCAGTTTTACTACCAGCCAGCCCCAGCATTTT
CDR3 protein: CASSFTTSQPQHF

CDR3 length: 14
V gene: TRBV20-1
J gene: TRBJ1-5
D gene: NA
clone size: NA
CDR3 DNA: TGCAGTGCAGCCCCAGGGCCCAACAATCAGCCCCAGCATTTT
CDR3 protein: CSAAPGPNNQPQHF

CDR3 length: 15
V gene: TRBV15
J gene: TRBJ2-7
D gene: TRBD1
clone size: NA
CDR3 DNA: TGTGCCACCAGCAGGCTTGGACAGGGGCCCTACGAGCAGTACTTC
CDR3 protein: CATSRLGQGPYEQYF

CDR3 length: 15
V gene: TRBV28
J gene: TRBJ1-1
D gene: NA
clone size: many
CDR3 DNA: TGTGCCAGCAGTTTACTGTCTAAGGACAGCACTGAAGCTTTCTTT
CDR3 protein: CASSLLSKDSTEAFF

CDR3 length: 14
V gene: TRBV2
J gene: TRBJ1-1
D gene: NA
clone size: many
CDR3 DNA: TGTGCCAGCAAGGCAAGTTTCCTGAACACTGAAGCTTTCTTT
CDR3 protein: CASKASFLNTEAFF

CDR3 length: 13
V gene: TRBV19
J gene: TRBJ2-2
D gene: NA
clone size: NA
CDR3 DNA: TGTGCCAGTAGTATAGATCTCACCGGGGAGCTGTTTTTT
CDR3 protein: CASSIDLTGELFF

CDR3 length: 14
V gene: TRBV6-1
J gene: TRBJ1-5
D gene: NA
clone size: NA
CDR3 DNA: TGTGCCAGCAGTGAAGGAAACCTCAATCAGCCCCAGCATTTT
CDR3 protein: CASSEGNLNQPQHF

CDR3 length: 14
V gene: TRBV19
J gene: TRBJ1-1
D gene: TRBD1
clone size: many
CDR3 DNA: TGTGCCAGTAGTAATCTAGACAGGGGCACTGAAGCTTTCTTT
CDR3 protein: CASSNLDRGTEAFF

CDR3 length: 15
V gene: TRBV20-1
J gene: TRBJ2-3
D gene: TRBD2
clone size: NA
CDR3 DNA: TGCAGTGCTAGATCGACTAGCGGACGCACAGATACGCAGTATTTT
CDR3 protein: CSARSTSGRTDTQYF

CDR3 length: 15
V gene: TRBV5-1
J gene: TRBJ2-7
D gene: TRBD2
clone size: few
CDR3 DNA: TGCGCCAGCAGCTCGGGGACTAGCGGGAGGTACGAGCAGTACTTC
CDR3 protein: CASSSGTSGRYEQYF

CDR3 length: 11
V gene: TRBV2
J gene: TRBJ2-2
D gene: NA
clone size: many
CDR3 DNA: TGTGCCAGCTGGTACACCGGGGAGCTGTTTTTT
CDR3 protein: CASWYTGELFF

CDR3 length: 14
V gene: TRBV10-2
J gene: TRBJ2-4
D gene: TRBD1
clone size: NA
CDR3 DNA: TGCGCCAGCAGGGGGACAGGCTCAAAAAACATTCAGTACTTC
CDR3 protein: CASRGTGSKNIQYF

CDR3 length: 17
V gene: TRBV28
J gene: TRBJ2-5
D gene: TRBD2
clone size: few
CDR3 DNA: TGTGCCAGCAGTTTGGGACTAGCGGGAGGTCTCCAAGAGACCCAGTACTTC
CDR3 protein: CASSLGLAGGLQETQYF

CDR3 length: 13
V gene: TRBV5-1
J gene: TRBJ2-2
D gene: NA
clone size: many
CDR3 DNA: TGCGCCAGCGAAGTGGGGGAGCTGGGGGAGCTGTTTTTT
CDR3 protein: CASEVGELGELFF

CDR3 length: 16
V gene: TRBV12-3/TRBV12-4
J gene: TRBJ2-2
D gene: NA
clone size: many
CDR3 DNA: TGTGCCAGCAGGGCTGGGGATAAATCGAACACCGGGGAGCTGTTTTTT
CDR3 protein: CASRAGDKSNTGELFF

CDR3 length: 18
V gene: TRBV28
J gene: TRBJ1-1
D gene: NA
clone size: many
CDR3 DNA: TGTGCCAGCAGTTTATTGGGGTCCGGGAAAACTATGAACACTGAAGCTTTCTTT
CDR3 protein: CASSLLGSGKTMNTEAFF

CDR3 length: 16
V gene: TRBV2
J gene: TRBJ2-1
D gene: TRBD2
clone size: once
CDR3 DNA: TGTGCCAGCTCCCCCCGGATTCTAGCGGGAGAGGATGAGCAGTTCTTC
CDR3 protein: CASSPRILAGEDEQFF

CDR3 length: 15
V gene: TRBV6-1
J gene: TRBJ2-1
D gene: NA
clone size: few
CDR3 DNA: TGTGCCAGCACGTCTACTGGAATGGCCTACAATGAGCAGTTCTTC
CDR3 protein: CASTSTGMAYNEQFF

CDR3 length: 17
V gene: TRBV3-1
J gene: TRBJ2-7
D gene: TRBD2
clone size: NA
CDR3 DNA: TGTGCCAGCAGCCAAGGGACTAGCGGGAGCTTCTCCTACGAGCAGTACTTC
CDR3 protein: CASSQGTSGSFSYEQYF

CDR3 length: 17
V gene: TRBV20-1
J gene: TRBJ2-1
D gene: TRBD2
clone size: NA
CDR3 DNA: TGCAGTGCTAGGGGACTAGCGGGTGCCCTCCCTGAGAATGAGCAGTTCTTC
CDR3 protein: CSARGLAGALPENEQFF

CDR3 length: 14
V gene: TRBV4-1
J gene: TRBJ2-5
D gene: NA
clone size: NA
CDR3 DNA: TGCGCCAGCAGCCAATATTTTTCCCAAGAGACCCAGTACTTC
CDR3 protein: CASSQYFSQETQYF

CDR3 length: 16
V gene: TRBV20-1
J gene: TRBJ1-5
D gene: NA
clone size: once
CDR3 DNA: TGCAGTGCTAGAGAAGACGGGGTTCTGGGCAATCAGCCCCAGCATTTT
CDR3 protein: CSAREDGVLGNQPQHF

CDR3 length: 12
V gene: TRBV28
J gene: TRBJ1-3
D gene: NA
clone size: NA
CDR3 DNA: TGTGCCAGCAGAACAGGGAGGTACACCATATATTTT
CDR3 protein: CASRTGRYTIYF

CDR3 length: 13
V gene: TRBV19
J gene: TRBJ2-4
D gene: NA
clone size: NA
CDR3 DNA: TGTGCCAGCACCACAGGAGGGACAAACATTCAGTACTTC
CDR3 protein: CASTTGGTNIQYF

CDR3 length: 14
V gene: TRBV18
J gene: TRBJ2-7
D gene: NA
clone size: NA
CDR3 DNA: TGTGCCAGCTCACCACGGGCCACCTTATACGAGCAGTACTTC
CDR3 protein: CASSPRATLYEQYF

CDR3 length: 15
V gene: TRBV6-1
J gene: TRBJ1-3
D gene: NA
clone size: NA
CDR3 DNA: TGTGCCAGCAGCCCACAGAAGAGCTCTGGAAACACCATATATTTT
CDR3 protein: CASSPQKSSGNTIYF

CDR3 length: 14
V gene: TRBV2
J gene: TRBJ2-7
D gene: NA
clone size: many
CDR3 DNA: TGTGCCAGCAAGTCGGGGCAGGGTTGGGACGAGCAGTACTTC
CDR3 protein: CASKSGQGWDEQYF

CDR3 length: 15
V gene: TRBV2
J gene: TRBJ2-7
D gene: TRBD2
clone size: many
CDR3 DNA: TGTGCCAGCAGTGCTACTAGCGGGAGCGCCTACGAGCAGTACTTC
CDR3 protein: CASSATSGSAYEQYF

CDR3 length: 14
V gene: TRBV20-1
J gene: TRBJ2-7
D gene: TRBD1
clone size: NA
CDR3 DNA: TGCAGTGCTAGAGGCGACAGGGGGTTGTACGAGCAGTACTTC
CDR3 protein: CSARGDRGLYEQYF

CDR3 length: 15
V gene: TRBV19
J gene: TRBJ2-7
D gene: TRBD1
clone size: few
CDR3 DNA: TGTGCCAGTAGTATAGGGGGACAGTTGTCCTACGAGCAGTACTTC
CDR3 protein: CASSIGGQLSYEQYF

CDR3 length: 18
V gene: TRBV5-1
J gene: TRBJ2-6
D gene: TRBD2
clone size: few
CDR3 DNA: TGCGCCAGCAGCCTCTCGACTAGCGGCCTCTCTGGGGCCAACGTCCTGACTTTC
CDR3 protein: CASSLSTSGLSGANVLTF